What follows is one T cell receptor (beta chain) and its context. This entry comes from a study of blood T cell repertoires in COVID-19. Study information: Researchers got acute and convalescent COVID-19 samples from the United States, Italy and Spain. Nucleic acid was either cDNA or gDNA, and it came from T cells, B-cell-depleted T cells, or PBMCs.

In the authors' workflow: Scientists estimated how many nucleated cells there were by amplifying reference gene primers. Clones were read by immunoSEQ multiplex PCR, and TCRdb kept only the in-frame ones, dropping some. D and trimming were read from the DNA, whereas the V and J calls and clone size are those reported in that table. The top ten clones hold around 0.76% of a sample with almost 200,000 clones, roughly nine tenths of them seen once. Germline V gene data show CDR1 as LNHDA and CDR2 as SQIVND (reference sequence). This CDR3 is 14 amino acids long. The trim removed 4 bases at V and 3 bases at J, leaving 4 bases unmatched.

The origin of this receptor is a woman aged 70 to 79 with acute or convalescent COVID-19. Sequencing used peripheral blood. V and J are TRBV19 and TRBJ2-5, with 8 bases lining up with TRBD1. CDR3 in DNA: TGTGCCAGTAGTACGTTGGACAGGGAAGAGACCCAGTACTTC. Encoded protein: CASSTLDREETQYF.